This T cell receptor (beta chain) appears in the sequencing data of a study of OX40 agonist ivuxolimab in advanced cancers. Measured with immunoSEQ multiplex PCR; TCRdb has only the in-frame clones, and not every one. The table lists around 67,000 clones, 80% of them singletons. CDR3 length equals 17 residues. With V trimmed by 10 bases and J by 5 bases, 17 bases remained unmatched. CDR1 and CDR2 from the germline V gene are ENHRY and SYGVKD. General study findings and limits: Low normalized T-cell clonal expansion was also seen in some nonresponders.

On this clone itself: Its cognate antigen is unknown.

The sample was CD4+ or CD8+ T cells sorted from blood, taken in a trial of the OX40 agonist ivuxolimab. V is TRBV10-3 and J is TRBJ1-1; TRBD1 aligns across 12 bases. This receptor was obtained from an adult with an advanced solid tumor such as melanoma, head and neck, liver or kidney cancer. The CDR3 here is CATHRDRGLTRGTEAFF. The CDR3 nucleotides are TGTGCCACACACCGGGACAGGGGGCTAACGAGAGGTACTGAAGCTTTCTTT.